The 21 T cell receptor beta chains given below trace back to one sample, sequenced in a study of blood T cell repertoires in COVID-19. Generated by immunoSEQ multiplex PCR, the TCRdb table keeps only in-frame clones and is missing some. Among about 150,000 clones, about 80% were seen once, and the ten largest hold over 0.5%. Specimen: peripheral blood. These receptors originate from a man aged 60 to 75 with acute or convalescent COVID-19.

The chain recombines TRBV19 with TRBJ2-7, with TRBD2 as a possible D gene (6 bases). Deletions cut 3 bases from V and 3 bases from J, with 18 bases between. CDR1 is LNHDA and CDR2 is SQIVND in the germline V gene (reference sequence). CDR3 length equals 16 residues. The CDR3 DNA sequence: TGTGCCAGTAGTATCTCGTCTAGCGCAATCGTCTACGAGCAGTACTTC. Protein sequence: CASSISSSAIVYEQYF.

Here the CDR3 reads CSASPGGRTSYEQYF. The CDR3 DNA reads TGCAGTGCTAGTCCAGGCGGGAGGACGTCCTACGAGCAGTACTTC. This sequence joins TRBV20-1 and TRBJ2-7, with 8 bases fitting TRBD2. Looked up from germline, CDR1 is DFQATT and CDR2 is SNEGSKA (reference sequence). CDR3 length equals 15 residues. V gave up 3 bases and J gave up 1 base; unmatched junction bases: 8.

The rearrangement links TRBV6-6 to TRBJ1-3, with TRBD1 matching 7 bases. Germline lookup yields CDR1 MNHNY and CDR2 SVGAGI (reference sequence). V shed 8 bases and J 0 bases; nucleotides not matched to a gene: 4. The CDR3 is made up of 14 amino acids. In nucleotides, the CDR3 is TGTGCCAGCGGCAGGGGGGACTCTGGAAACACCATATATTTT. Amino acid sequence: CASGRGDSGNTIYF.

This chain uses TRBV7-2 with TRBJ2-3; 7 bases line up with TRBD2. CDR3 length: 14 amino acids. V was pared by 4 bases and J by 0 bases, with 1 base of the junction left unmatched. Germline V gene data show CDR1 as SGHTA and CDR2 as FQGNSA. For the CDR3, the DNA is TGTGCCAGCAGCTCGGGACTAAGCACAGATACGCAGTATTTT. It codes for CASSSGLSTDTQYF.

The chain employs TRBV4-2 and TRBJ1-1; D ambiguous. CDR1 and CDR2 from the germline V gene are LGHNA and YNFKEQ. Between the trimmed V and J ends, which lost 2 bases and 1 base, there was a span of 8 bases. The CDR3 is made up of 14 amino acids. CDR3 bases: TGTGCCAGCAGCCAACATCAGTCGAACACTGAAGCTTTCTTT. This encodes CASSQHQSNTEAFF.

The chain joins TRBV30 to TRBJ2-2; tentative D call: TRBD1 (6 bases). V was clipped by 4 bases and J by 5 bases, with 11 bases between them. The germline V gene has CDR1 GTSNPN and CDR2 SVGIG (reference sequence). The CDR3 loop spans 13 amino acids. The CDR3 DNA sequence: TGTGCCTGGACTAAGGGGGTTACCGGGGAGCTGTTTTTT. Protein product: CAWTKGVTGELFF.

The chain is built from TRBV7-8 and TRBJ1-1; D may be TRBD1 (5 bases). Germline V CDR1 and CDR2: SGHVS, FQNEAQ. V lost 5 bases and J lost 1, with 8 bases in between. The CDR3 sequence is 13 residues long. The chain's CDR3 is CASSVRGNTEAFF. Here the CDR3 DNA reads TGTGCCAGCAGCGTTAGGGGGAACACTGAAGCTTTCTTT. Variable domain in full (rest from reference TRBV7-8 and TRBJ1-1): GAGVSQSPRYKVAKRGQDVALRCDPISGHVSLFWYQQALGQGPEFLTYFQNEAQLDKSGLPSDRFFAERPEGSVSTLKIQRTQQEDSAVYLCASSVRGNTEAFFGQGTRLTVV.

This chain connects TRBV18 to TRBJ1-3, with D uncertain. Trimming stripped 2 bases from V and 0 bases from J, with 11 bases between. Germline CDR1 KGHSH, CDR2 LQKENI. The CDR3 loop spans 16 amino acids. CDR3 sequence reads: CASSPSQAYSGNTIYF. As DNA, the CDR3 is TGTGCCAGCTCACCATCGCAGGCTTACTCTGGAAACACCATATATTTT.

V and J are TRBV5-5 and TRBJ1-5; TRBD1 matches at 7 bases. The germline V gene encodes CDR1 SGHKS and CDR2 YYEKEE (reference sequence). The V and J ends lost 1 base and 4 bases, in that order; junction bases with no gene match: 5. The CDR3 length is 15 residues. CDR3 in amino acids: CASSLTGVGNQPQHF. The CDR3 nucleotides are TGTGCCAGCAGCTTGACAGGGGTTGGGAATCAGCCCCAGCATTTT. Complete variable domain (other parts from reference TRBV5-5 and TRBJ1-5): DAGVTQSPTHLIKTRGQQVTLRCSPISGHKSVSWYQQVLGQGPQFIFQYYEKEERGRGNFPDRFSARQFPNYSSELNVNALLLGDSALYLCASSLTGVGNQPQHFGDGTRLSIL.

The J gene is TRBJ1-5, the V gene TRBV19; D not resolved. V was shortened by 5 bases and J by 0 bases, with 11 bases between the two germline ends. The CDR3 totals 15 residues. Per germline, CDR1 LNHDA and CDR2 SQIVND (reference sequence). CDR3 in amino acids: CASSPEGYSNQPQHF. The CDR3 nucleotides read TGTGCCAGTAGTCCGGAGGGATATAGCAATCAGCCCCAGCATTTT.

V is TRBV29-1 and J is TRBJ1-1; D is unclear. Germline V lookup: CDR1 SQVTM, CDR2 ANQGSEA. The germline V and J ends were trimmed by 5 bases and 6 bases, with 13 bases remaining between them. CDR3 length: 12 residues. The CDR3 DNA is TGCAGCGTTTCAGAAAAGGCGGCTGAAGCTTTCTTT. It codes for CSVSEKAAEAFF.

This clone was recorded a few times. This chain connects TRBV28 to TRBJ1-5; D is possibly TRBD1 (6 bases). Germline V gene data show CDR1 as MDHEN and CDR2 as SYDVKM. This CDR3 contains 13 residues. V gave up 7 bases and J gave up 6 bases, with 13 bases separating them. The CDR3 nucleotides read TGTGCCAGCATCCTACAGGGAACTCAGCCCCAGCATTTT. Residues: CASILQGTQPQHF.

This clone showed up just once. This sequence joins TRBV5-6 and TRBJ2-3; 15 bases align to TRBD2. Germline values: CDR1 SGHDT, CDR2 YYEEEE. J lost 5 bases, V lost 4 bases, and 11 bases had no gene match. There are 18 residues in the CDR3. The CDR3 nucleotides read TGTGCCAGCAGCGCCGGACTAGCGGGAGGGCAAGATAGAGATACGCAGTATTTT. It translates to CASSAGLAGGQDRDTQYF.

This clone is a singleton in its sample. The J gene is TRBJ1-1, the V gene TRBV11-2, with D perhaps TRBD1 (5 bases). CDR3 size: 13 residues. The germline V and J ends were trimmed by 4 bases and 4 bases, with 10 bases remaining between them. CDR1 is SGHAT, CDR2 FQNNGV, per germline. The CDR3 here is CASSSGVGTEAFF. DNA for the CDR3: TGTGCCAGCAGCTCGGGGGTGGGCACTGAAGCTTTCTTT.

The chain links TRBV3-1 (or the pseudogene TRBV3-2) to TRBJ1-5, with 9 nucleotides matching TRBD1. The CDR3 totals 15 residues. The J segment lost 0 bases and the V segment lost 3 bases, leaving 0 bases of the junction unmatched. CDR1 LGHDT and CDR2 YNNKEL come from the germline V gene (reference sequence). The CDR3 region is CASSQTGGSNQPQHF. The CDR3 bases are TGTGCCAGCAGCCAGACAGGGGGTAGCAATCAGCCCCAGCATTTT.

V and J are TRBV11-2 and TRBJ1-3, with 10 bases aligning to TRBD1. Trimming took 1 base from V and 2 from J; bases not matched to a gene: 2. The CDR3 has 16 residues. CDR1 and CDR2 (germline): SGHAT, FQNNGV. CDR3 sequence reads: CASSLATGGPGNTIYF. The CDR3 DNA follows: TGTGCCAGCAGCTTAGCGACAGGGGGCCCTGGAAACACCATATATTTT.

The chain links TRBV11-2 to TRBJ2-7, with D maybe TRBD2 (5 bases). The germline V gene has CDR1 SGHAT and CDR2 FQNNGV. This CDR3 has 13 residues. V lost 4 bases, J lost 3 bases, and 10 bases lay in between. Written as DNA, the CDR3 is TGTGCCAGCAGCTCGGACTGGGTCTACGAGCAGTACTTC. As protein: CASSSDWVYEQYF.

CDR3 DNA sequence: TGTGCCAGCAGCCACCGAGGGGGTGTCAGGGGGTCCAATGAGCAGTTCTTC. It is translated as CASSHRGGVRGSNEQFF. The chain recombines TRBV3-1 (or the pseudogene TRBV3-2) with TRBJ2-1; TRBD1 aligns across 7 bases. With V trimmed by 3 bases and J by 6 bases, 14 bases remained unmatched. The CDR3 loop spans 17 amino acids. CDR1 and CDR2 (germline): LGHDT, YNNKEL (reference sequence).

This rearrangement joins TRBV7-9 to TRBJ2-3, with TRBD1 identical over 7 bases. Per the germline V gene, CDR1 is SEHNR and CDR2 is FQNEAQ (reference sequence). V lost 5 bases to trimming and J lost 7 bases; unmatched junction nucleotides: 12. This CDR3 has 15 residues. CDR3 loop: CASSRTSQGRNTQYF. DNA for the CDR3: TGTGCCAGCAGCCGCACGTCACAGGGGAGAAATACGCAGTATTTT.

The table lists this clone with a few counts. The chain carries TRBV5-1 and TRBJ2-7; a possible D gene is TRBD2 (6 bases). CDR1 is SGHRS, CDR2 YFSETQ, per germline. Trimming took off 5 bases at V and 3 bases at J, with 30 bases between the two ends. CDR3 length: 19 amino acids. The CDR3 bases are TGCGCCAGCAGTCCCCGAGGGCGGACTGGGCAACTAGCTATCTACGAGCAGTACTTC. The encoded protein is CASSPRGRTGQLAIYEQYF.

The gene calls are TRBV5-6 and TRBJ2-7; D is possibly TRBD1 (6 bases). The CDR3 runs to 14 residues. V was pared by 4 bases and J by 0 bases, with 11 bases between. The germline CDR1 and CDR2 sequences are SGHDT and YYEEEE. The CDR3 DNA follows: TGTGCCAGCAGCCCCGGGACACGCTCCTACGAGCAGTACTTC. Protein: CASSPGTRSYEQYF.